This T cell receptor beta chain was retrieved from a study of beta chain features in type 1 diabetes. Study at large: Taken together, all samples contributed approximately 110,000,000 examined sorted cells.

Only a few counts were recorded for this clone. Its matching antigen is unknown. The study, taken as a whole, reports: TCRB CDR3s from Type 1 diabetes patients were moderately but significantly shorter in all four CD4+ subsets.

Reverse transcription of all isolated RNA meant that expressed TCRB transcripts were sequenced. Generated by immunoSEQ multiplex PCR, the TCRdb table keeps only in-frame clones and is missing some. This table holds fewer than 350,000 clones, 20% found once. CDR1 is GTSNPN, CDR2 SVGIG, per germline (reference sequence). With V trimmed by 4 bases and J by 1 base, 2 bases remained unmatched. The CDR3 runs 13 residues. What was sequenced was naive CD4+ T cells from blood. This TCR was recovered from a woman aged 18-29 years in good health. The chain employs TRBV30 and TRBJ1-1; 8 bases agree with TRBD1. CDR3 coding DNA: TGTGCCTGGACCGGGACAGGGAACACTGAAGCTTTCTTT. Its protein product is CAWTGTGNTEAFF.